The rows below give T cell receptor beta chains drawn from one sample of a study of cytomegalovirus exposure and HLA in healthy donors. TCRdb keeps only in-frame clones here, not all; method: immunoSEQ multiplex PCR. The sample holds approximately 220,000 clones; 76% are singletons and the top ten take 0.6% to 0.7%. The sequenced sample consisted of PBMCs. These receptors all come from a man aged 18 to 30 in good health and CMV-seronegative. Each CDR3 is given with its conserved first and last residue. A D gene is named only where the DNA matches it firmly. Some rows mark clone size as missing; the rest say once, few, many or name a class of expanded clone.

J gene,clone size,V gene,D gene,CDR3 protein,CDR3 DNA
TRBJ2-7,.,TRBV5-1,TRBD1,CASSLDGRQGVDEQYF,TGCGCCAGCAGCTTGGACGGGCGACAGGGGGTCGACGAGCAGTACTTC
TRBJ2-5,.,TRBV7-6,.,CASSLRETRGGETQYF,TGTGCCAGCAGCTTAAGAGAGACGCGGGGTGGAGAGACCCAGTACTTC
TRBJ1-4,.,TRBV14,.,CASSHSGEKLFF,TGTGCCAGCAGCCATAGCGGTGAAAAACTGTTTTTT
TRBJ2-7,.,TRBV4-1,TRBD1,CASSQVGQSHYEQYF,TGCGCCAGCAGCCAAGTGGGACAGTCTCACTACGAGCAGTACTTC
TRBJ2-3,.,TRBV5-1,.,CASSPTSSTDTQYF,TGCGCCAGCAGCCCGACAAGCAGCACAGATACGCAGTATTTT
TRBJ2-5,.,TRBV5-1,TRBD1,CASGTGGNKETQYF,TGCGCCAGCGGGACAGGGGGCAACAAAGAGACCCAGTACTTC
TRBJ2-1,.,TRBV4-2,TRBD2,CASSQDGLAGGPHEQFF,TGTGCCAGCAGCCAAGATGGATTAGCGGGAGGGCCGCATGAGCAGTTCTTC
TRBJ2-1,once,TRBV5-4,TRBD2,CASRKGRGTDSYNEQFF,TGTGCCAGCAGAAAGGGGCGGGGGACTGACTCCTACAATGAGCAGTTCTTC
TRBJ1-2,once,TRBV30,.,CAWSLFLYGYTF,TGTGCCTGGAGCCTATTCCTCTATGGCTACACCTTC
TRBJ2-5,.,TRBV6-6,TRBD1,CASRSGQGIRETQYF,TGTGCCAGCAGATCGGGACAGGGGATTCGGGAGACCCAGTACTTC
TRBJ2-5,.,TRBV5-4,.,CASSPMTSKEETQYF,TGTGCCAGCAGCCCCATGACAAGCAAGGAAGAGACCCAGTACTTC
TRBJ2-7,once,TRBV19,.,CASSIFAGAYEQYF,TGTGCCAGTAGTATTTTTGCAGGGGCCTACGAGCAGTACTTC
TRBJ1-2,few,TRBV5-5,.,CASSSSDGFNYGYTF,TGTGCCAGCAGCTCCAGCGACGGGTTTAACTATGGCTACACCTTC
TRBJ2-7,.,TRBV7-6,TRBD1,CASSLAHTDRQGPYEQYF,TGTGCCAGCAGCTTAGCCCACACCGACCGACAGGGCCCCTACGAGCAGTACTTC
TRBJ1-1,.,TRBV7-8,TRBD1,CASSLVPPGQGAAEAFF,TGTGCCAGCAGCTTAGTCCCACCGGGACAGGGGGCCGCTGAAGCTTTCTTT
TRBJ2-7,.,TRBV5-8,TRBD2,CASSLAAGGTYEQYF,TGTGCCAGCAGCTTGGCAGCGGGAGGTACCTACGAGCAGTACTTC
TRBJ2-5,.,TRBV5-8,TRBD2,CASSLGLRRGTEETQYF,TGTGCCAGCAGCTTAGGACTACGGCGGGGGACCGAAGAGACCCAGTACTTC
TRBJ2-5,once,TRBV2,.,CASRGGRETQYF,TGTGCCAGCAGGGGGGGTAGGGAGACCCAGTACTTC
TRBJ2-2,.,TRBV6-4,.,CASTRDSSNTGELFF,TGTGCCAGCACCCGGGACTCATCGAACACCGGGGAGCTGTTTTTT
TRBJ1-1,few,TRBV6-6,TRBD1,CASSRGQGGHTEAFF,TGTGCCAGCAGCCGCGGACAGGGGGGGCACACTGAAGCTTTCTTT
TRBJ1-1,few,TRBV28,TRBD1,CASSRGTGTRQAFF,TGTGCCAGCAGTCGCGGGACAGGAACCCGCCAGGCTTTCTTT
TRBJ2-3,.,TRBV6-5,.,CASRIPGRGTQYF,TGTGCCAGCAGGATCCCGGGCCGAGGGACGCAGTATTTT
TRBJ2-1,.,TRBV19,.,CASSRLADEPYNEQFF,TGTGCCAGTAGTAGGTTAGCGGATGAACCCTACAATGAGCAGTTCTTC
TRBJ2-1,.,TRBV19,.,CASSINVEQFF,TGTGCCAGTAGTATTAATGTTGAGCAGTTCTTC
TRBJ2-1,.,TRBV7-8,TRBD2,CASSSGLAGGENEQFF,TGTGCCAGCAGCTCTGGACTAGCGGGAGGCGAGAATGAGCAGTTCTTC
TRBJ2-1,.,TRBV2,TRBD2,CASSRLAAGNEQFF,TGTGCCAGCAGTAGGCTAGCGGCGGGCAATGAGCAGTTCTTC
TRBJ1-2,.,TRBV28,.,CASSYQGGNGYTF,TGTGCCAGCAGTTACCAGGGTGGGAATGGCTACACCTTC
TRBJ1-1,.,TRBV5-1,TRBD1,CASSLGQGAGRNTEAFF,TGCGCCAGCAGTCTGGGTCAGGGGGCGGGGAGGAACACTGAAGCTTTCTTT
TRBJ1-3,.,TRBV4-1,TRBD1,CASSLPGTGGNTIYF,TGCGCCAGCAGCCTACCGGGGACAGGGGGAAACACCATATATTTT
TRBJ2-7,once,TRBV27,TRBD2,CASSLKREFAEQYF,TGTGCCAGCAGTTTAAAGCGGGAGTTTGCCGAGCAGTACTTC
TRBJ1-2,.,TRBV7-2,TRBD1,CASSWSGTGGNYGYTF,TGTGCCAGCAGCTGGTCCGGGACAGGGGGTAACTATGGCTACACCTTC
TRBJ1-2,.,TRBV2,.,CASTRAAINYGYTF,TGTGCCAGCACCCGTGCGGCCATTAACTATGGCTACACCTTC
TRBJ1-2,.,TRBV9,TRBD1,CASSPYTGGSGYTF,TGTGCCAGCAGCCCATACACAGGGGGCAGTGGCTACACCTTC
TRBJ2-7,.,TRBV4-1,.,CASSQVLGEQYF,TGCGCCAGCAGCCAAGTACTCGGGGAGCAGTACTTC
TRBJ1-3,.,TRBV29-1,TRBD1,CRVTGEGGTIYF,TGCAGGGTGACAGGGGAAGGGGGCACCATATATTTT
TRBJ2-2,once,TRBV7-9,.,CASSLRGAGTGELFF,TGTGCCAGCAGCTTACGGGGGGCTGGGACCGGGGAGCTGTTTTTT
TRBJ2-7,.,TRBV10-3,.,CAIGRGGATRGEQYF,TGTGCCATCGGGAGGGGGGGGGCTACGAGGGGCGAGCAGTACTTC
TRBJ1-5,.,TRBV21-1,.,CANLGGSNQPQHF,TGTGCCAACCTGGGCGGGAGCAATCAGCCCCAGCATTTT
TRBJ2-1,.,TRBV11-2,TRBD2,CASSPLLAGVYNEQFF,TGTGCCAGCAGCCCCTTGTTAGCGGGAGTCTACAATGAGCAGTTCTTC
TRBJ2-3,few,TRBV27,TRBD2,CASSSGLAGYTDTQYF,TGTGCCAGCAGTTCCGGACTAGCGGGCTACACAGATACGCAGTATTTT
TRBJ2-1,.,TRBV7-6,TRBD2,CASSLGPSTSGGASYNEQFF,TGTGCCAGCAGCTTAGGTCCGTCGACTAGCGGCGGAGCGTCCTACAATGAGCAGTTCTTC
TRBJ2-1,.,TRBV15,TRBD2,CATSLIGGARYNEQFF,TGTGCCACCAGCCTCATCGGGGGGGCGCGATACAATGAGCAGTTCTTC
TRBJ2-3,.,TRBV4-1,TRBD1,CASSHGDRYTDTQYF,TGCGCCAGCAGCCACGGGGACAGATACACAGATACGCAGTATTTT
TRBJ1-2,.,TRBV28,.,CASSLTENYGYTF,TGTGCCAGCAGTTTGACAGAAAACTATGGCTACACCTTC
TRBJ2-1,.,TRBV5-1,.,CASSQREIAVPYNEQFF,TGCGCCAGCAGCCAACGAGAGATAGCGGTTCCCTACAATGAGCAGTTCTTC
TRBJ1-1,few,TRBV25-1,.,CASSGRGRLNTEAFF,TGTGCCAGCAGTGGCAGGGGCCGACTAAACACTGAAGCTTTCTTT
TRBJ2-1,.,TRBV6-5,TRBD2,CASSSRTSGDYNEQFF,TGTGCCAGCAGTTCGCGGACTAGCGGGGATTACAATGAGCAGTTCTTC
TRBJ2-7,.,TRBV7-6,TRBD1,CASSLGQGRRYEQYF,TGTGCCAGCAGCTTGGGACAGGGGAGAAGGTACGAGCAGTACTTC
TRBJ1-5,.,TRBV27,.,CASSPAGYRPQHF,TGTGCCAGCAGTCCCGCCGGGTATCGGCCCCAGCATTTT
TRBJ1-1,.,TRBV10-2,TRBD1,CASSGTWDSLENTEAFF,TGCGCCAGCAGTGGAACCTGGGACAGCCTAGAGAACACTGAAGCTTTCTTT
TRBJ1-1,.,TRBV14,.,CASSQDFAGTEAFF,TGTGCCAGCAGCCAAGATTTTGCAGGCACTGAAGCTTTCTTT
TRBJ1-1,.,TRBV28,.,CASSPNRVVDTEAFF,TGTGCCAGCAGTCCTAACAGGGTGGTGGACACTGAAGCTTTCTTT
TRBJ2-5,.,TRBV7-9,TRBD1,CASSRPGGPTQYF,TGTGCCAGCAGCAGACCAGGGGGCCCGACCCAGTACTTC
TRBJ2-7,.,TRBV11-3,.,CASSSYHRVSSYEQYF,TGTGCCAGCAGTTCTTATCACAGGGTAAGCTCCTACGAGCAGTACTTC
TRBJ2-5,.,TRBV5-1,.,CASSLRLGVGTQYF,TGCGCCAGCAGCTTGCGACTAGGGGTCGGGACCCAGTACTTC
TRBJ2-3,.,TRBV7-8,TRBD2,CASSSLYASGSADTQYF,TGTGCCAGCAGCTCTCTGTATGCTAGCGGGAGTGCAGATACGCAGTATTTT
TRBJ1-1,.,TRBV11-2,.,CASSLDVGTSEAFF,TGTGCCAGCAGCTTAGATGTGGGGACAAGTGAAGCTTTCTTT
TRBJ1-2,once,TRBV5-1,TRBD1,CASSSGTGGVGYTF,TGCGCCAGCAGCTCGGGGACAGGGGGCGTTGGCTACACCTTC
TRBJ2-3,once,TRBV7-3,.,CASSQLGTTDTQYF,TGTGCCAGCAGCCAACTGGGGACTACAGATACGCAGTATTTT
TRBJ2-3,.,TRBV7-6,TRBD1,CASSFRDRVTDTQYF,TGTGCCAGCAGCTTCCGGGACAGGGTGACAGATACGCAGTATTTT